These 27 T cell receptor beta chains were sequenced from one sample in a study of cytomegalovirus exposure and HLA in healthy donors (dated by TCRdb to 2015 to 2018). The protocol used for the library was the immunoSEQ multiplex PCR assay. A mixture of 60 forward primers for TCR Vbeta segments and 13 reverse primers for TCR Jbeta segments was used in the multiplex PCR. Drawn from immuneACCESS, this table holds only the in-frame rearrangements with V and J called that TCRdb kept. Clones are partly lost; checked studies trace under half to an unresolved V gene and leave the rest unexplained. This sample comprises about 65,000 clones, around 77% of them detected only once. Of the sample, less than 5% is held by the ten largest clones. The sequenced material came from PBMCs. The origin of the receptors is a woman in her twenties or thirties in good health and CMV-seronegative.

The chain joins TRBV5-1 to TRBJ2-1; TRBD2 matches at 10 bases. The V gene's germline CDR1 is SGHRS and CDR2 YFSETQ. The V and J ends lost 4 bases and 7 bases, in that order; junction bases with no gene match: 8. This CDR3 has 15 residues. The CDR3 loop reads CASSRTLAGANEQFF. CDR3 nucleotides: TGCGCCAGCAGCCGAACTCTAGCGGGGGCTAATGAGCAGTTCTTC.

V and J are TRBV10-3 and TRBJ2-7; a possible D gene is TRBD1 (6 bases). Germline loops: CDR1 ENHRY, CDR2 SYGVKD. The CDR3 consists of 14 residues. V was trimmed by 4 bases and J by 4 bases, leaving 14 bases between them. The CDR3 region is CAISGRTDQYEQYF. The CDR3 coding sequence is TGTGCCATCAGTGGGCGGACAGATCAATACGAGCAGTACTTC.

V gene TRBV6-1 combines with J gene TRBJ2-7, with D possibly TRBD1 on 6 matching bases. This CDR3 has 13 residues. CDR1 and CDR2 (germline): MNHNS, SASEGT. Trimming removed 3 bases from V and 1 base from J, with 7 bases in between. CDR3 bases: TGTGCCAGCAGTGACAGGGGATCCTACGAGCAGTACTTC. Translated, it gives CASSDRGSYEQYF.

Here the CDR3 reads CASSSRENTEAFF. The CDR3 nucleotides are TGTGCCAGCAGCTCCAGGGAGAACACTGAAGCTTTCTTT. V usage is TRBV11-2 and J usage is TRBJ1-1; possible D gene TRBD1, 5 bases. CDR1 is SGHAT and CDR2 is FQNNGV in the germline V gene. The CDR3 is made up of 13 amino acids. V was trimmed by 4 bases and J by 1 base, leaving 7 bases between them.

Remarks on this clone: The same CDR3 is also encoded by other DNA sequences in this sample. The chain links TRBV18 to TRBJ2-2, with D possibly matching TRBD2 (6 bases). Germline CDR1 and CDR2: KGHSH and LQKENI. The CDR3 has 15 residues. With 3 bases removed from V and 1 base from J, the gap between germline ends came to 9 bases. The CDR3 sequence: CASSPRGLNTGELFF. CDR3 in DNA: TGTGCCAGCTCACCGCGGGGACTGAACACCGGGGAGCTGTTTTTT.

The genes are TRBV4-3 and TRBJ2-3; 7 bases agree with TRBD2. The CDR3 runs 18 residues. Germline CDR1 is LGHNA and CDR2 is YSLEER. With 4 bases clipped from V and 6 bases from J, the junction kept 19 bases outside the gene matches. The CDR3 region has the DNA TGCGCCAGCAGCCCCTCATTTGGGGGGAGGGCCTCTGTGGATACGCAGTATTTT. The encoded protein is CASSPSFGGRASVDTQYF.

The chain combines TRBV7-9 with TRBJ1-1, with 10 bases matching TRBD1. This CDR3 is built from 15 residues. J gave up 5 bases and V 4 bases, and 7 bases lay outside the gene matches. Looked up from germline, CDR1 is SEHNR and CDR2 is FQNEAQ (reference sequence). CDR3 nucleotide sequence: TGTGCCAGCAGCTCCCCGGACAGGGGGGTAACTGAAGCTTTCTTT. Translation gives CASSSPDRGVTEAFF.

V is TRBV5-1 and J is TRBJ2-7, with D unresolved. The length of the CDR3 is 14 residues. Trimming left V 3 bases short and J 0 bases short, with 10 bases between. Germline loops: CDR1 SGHRS, CDR2 YFSETQ. The CDR3 is CASSWSRSSYEQYF. Here the CDR3 DNA reads TGCGCCAGCAGCTGGTCCAGGTCCTCCTACGAGCAGTACTTC.

This clone has more than one count but fewer than ten. The chain employs TRBV4-3 and TRBJ2-6; D uncertain. This CDR3 comprises 15 residues. The germline CDR1 and CDR2 sequences are LGHNA and YSLEER. The V end lost 4 bases, the J end lost 0 bases, and 7 bases lay between the germline ends. The CDR3 reads CASSLMSSGANVLTF. For the CDR3, the DNA is TGCGCCAGCAGCCTCATGAGCTCTGGGGCCAACGTCCTGACTTTC.

The chain employs TRBV15 and TRBJ1-1; TRBD1 matches 7 bases. After removal of 5 bases from V and 0 bases from J, the junction contained 9 bases not matched to a gene. Germline V gives CDR1 LNHNV, CDR2 YYDKDF (reference sequence). The CDR3 covers 16 residues. CDR3 sequence: CATSPRGTDLNTEAFF. The CDR3 DNA is TGTGCCACCAGCCCCCGGGGGACAGACCTGAACACTGAAGCTTTCTTT.

In the case of this clone: Compared with germline, one end of the junction differs, possibly owing to a read error. The rearrangement joins TRBV27 to TRBJ1-1; no firm D call. Germline lookup yields CDR1 MNHEY and CDR2 SMNVEV (reference sequence). The CDR3 has 14 amino acids. CDR3 in DNA: TGTGCCAGCACGAGGGCAGGCGGGAACGCTGAAGCTTTCTTT. It translates to CASTRAGGNAEAFF.

The V call is TRBV14, the J call TRBJ1-1; possibly TRBD1 for D (5 bases). CDR1 and CDR2 (germline): SGHDN, FVKESK. Trimming removed 6 bases from V and 4 bases from J, with 18 bases in between. The CDR3 is made up of 15 amino acids. In DNA form, the CDR3 reads TGTGCCAGCAGTAGGGGCGCATTTACGAGCACTGAAGCTTTCTTT. Residues: CASSRGAFTSTEAFF.

The chain joins TRBV4-1 to TRBJ2-3, with 11 positions matching TRBD2. This CDR3 comprises 18 residues. In germline, CDR1 is MGHRA, CDR2 YSYEKL. With V trimmed by 0 bases and J by 5 bases, 10 bases remained unmatched. CDR3 protein: CASSQDRHSGGGEDTQYF. CDR3 sequence (DNA): TGCGCCAGCAGCCAAGATAGACATAGCGGGGGGGGCGAAGATACGCAGTATTTT.

CDR3 nucleotides: TGCAGCGTTGTGTCGGAGGGCAGAGAGCAGTACTTC. The encoded protein is CSVVSEGREQYF. The V gene is TRBV29-1, the J gene TRBJ2-7, with D possibly being TRBD2 (6 bases). The germline V gene has CDR1 SQVTM and CDR2 ANQGSEA. The CDR3 is 12 amino acids. V lost 4 bases to trimming and J lost 7 bases, with 14 bases between them.

Here the CDR3 reads CASSGDWQGSSQYF. As DNA, the CDR3 is TGTGCCAGCAGTGGGGACTGGCAGGGTAGCTCCCAGTACTTC. This sequence joins TRBV6-5 and TRBJ2-5; maybe TRBD2 (6 bases). With 5 bases removed from V and 9 bases from J, the gap between germline ends came to 19 bases. This CDR3 region has 14 residues. Germline CDR1 MNHEY, CDR2 SVGAGI.

V and J are TRBV5-1 and TRBJ2-3; D remains ambiguous. Trimming stripped 1 base from V and 2 bases from J, with 8 bases between. This CDR3 has 14 residues. Germline values: CDR1 SGHRS, CDR2 YFSETQ. The CDR3 loop is CASSLSSDTDTQYF. The CDR3 region has the DNA TGCGCCAGCAGCTTGTCGAGTGACACAGATACGCAGTATTTT.

V is TRBV6-1 and J is TRBJ2-5; possibly TRBD1 for D (5 bases). The germline CDR1 and CDR2 sequences are MNHNS and SASEGT. Between the trimmed V and J ends, which lost 4 bases and 2 bases, there was a span of 8 bases. The CDR3 spans 13 residues. The CDR3 sequence: CASSGTNQETQYF. The CDR3 bases are TGTGCCAGCAGTGGGACAAATCAAGAGACCCAGTACTTC.

There are a few counts of this clone. The CDR3: CASSLDVGAYNSPLHF. CDR3 sequence (DNA): TGTGCCAGCAGCTTAGACGTTGGGGCTTATAATTCACCCCTCCACTTT. The chain carries TRBV11-2 and TRBJ1-6; tentative D call: TRBD1 (5 bases). Per the germline V gene, CDR1 is SGHAT and CDR2 is FQNNGV. CDR3 length: 16 residues. With 0 bases removed from V and 4 bases from J, the gap between germline ends came to 10 bases.

The J gene is TRBJ1-1, the V gene TRBV11-3, with no clear D. V was shortened by 0 bases and J by 5 bases, with 10 bases between the two germline ends. The CDR3 is 14 residues long. Germline V lookup: CDR1 SGHNT, CDR2 YENEEA. The CDR3 sequence: CASSLEASGTEAFF. The CDR3 region has the DNA TGTGCCAGCAGCTTAGAGGCCTCGGGAACTGAAGCTTTCTTT.

V and J are TRBV29-1 and TRBJ2-2; D perhaps matches TRBD2 (6 bases). V dropped 4 bases and J dropped 7 bases, with 16 bases sitting between them. Germline values: CDR1 SQVTM, CDR2 ANQGSEA. The length of the CDR3 is 14 residues. CDR3: CSVGRGGSGGELFF. The CDR3 DNA reads TGCAGCGTTGGGAGGGGAGGATCTGGCGGGGAGCTGTTTTTT.

Of note for this clone: The junction differs from germline at one of its ends, possibly a read error. The rearrangement links TRBV4-2 to TRBJ1-5; 9 bases agree with TRBD1. This CDR3 contains 17 residues. CDR1 LGHNA and CDR2 YNFKEQ come from the germline V gene. The CDR3 DNA sequence: TGTGCCAGCAGCCAAGATAGGGACAGGGCGGGAAATCAACCCCAGCATTTT. It is translated as CASSQDRDRAGNQPQHF.

The rearrangement links TRBV30 to TRBJ2-7; a possible D gene is TRBD1 (7 bases). This CDR3 spans 14 amino acids. From germline, CDR1 is GTSNPN and CDR2 SVGIG (reference sequence). V was pared by 4 bases and J by 0 bases, with 13 bases between. The CDR3 reads CAWNQGGSSYEQYF. The CDR3 coding sequence is TGTGCCTGGAATCAGGGGGGAAGCTCCTACGAGCAGTACTTC.

The chain carries TRBV16 and TRBJ1-1; D is ambiguous. Germline CDR1 and CDR2: KGHSY and FQNENV. Trimming left V 0 bases short and J 2 bases short, with 10 bases between. The CDR3 is 15 amino acids. As DNA, the CDR3 is TGTGCCAGCAGCCAATCCACCAGATTCAACACTGAAGCTTTCTTT. Encoded protein: CASSQSTRFNTEAFF.

The rearrangement uses TRBV7-8 and TRBJ1-1; D might be TRBD1 (6 bases). V was clipped by 6 bases and J by 7 bases, with 15 bases between them. CDR3 length: 13 amino acids. CDR1 SGHVS and CDR2 FQNEAQ come from the germline V gene. The CDR3 region is CASRSTGSGEAFF. CDR3 bases: TGTGCCAGCAGGTCTACAGGGAGCGGTGAAGCTTTCTTT.

The V call is TRBV7-6, the J call TRBJ2-5, with TRBD1 as a possible D gene (5 bases). Germline assignment: CDR1 SGHVS and CDR2 FNYEAQ. The CDR3 loop spans 13 amino acids. V was pared by 3 bases and J by 3 bases, with 8 bases between. Written as DNA, the CDR3 is TGTGCCAGCAGCTTGTGGGGCAAAGAGACCCAGTACTTC. This gives the protein CASSLWGKETQYF. Full variable domain (outside the CDR3, taken from reference TRBV7-6 and TRBJ2-5): GAGVSQSPRYKVTKRGQDVALRCDPISGHVSLYWYRQALGQGPEFLTYFNYEAQQDKSGLPNDRFSAERPEGSISTLTIQRTEQRDSAMYRCASSLWGKETQYFGPGTRLLVL.

The V call is TRBV10-1, the J call TRBJ2-5; a possible D gene is TRBD1 (6 bases). Trimming stripped 0 bases from V and 1 base from J, with 6 bases between. Germline CDR1 is WNHNN and CDR2 is SYGVQD (reference sequence). The CDR3 has 14 amino acids. The DNA for the CDR3 is TGCGCCAGCAGTGAGTCGACAGGCCAAGAGACCCAGTACTTC. Its protein is CASSESTGQETQYF.

This clone was counted between two and nine times. The chain couples TRBV2 to TRBJ2-7; 11 nucleotides match TRBD1. J was trimmed by 6 bases and V by 9 bases; bases with no gene match: 7. Germline V gives CDR1 SNHLY, CDR2 FYNNEI. This CDR3 spans 13 amino acids. The CDR3 coding sequence is TGTGCCAGATCCCCGGGGACAGGGGGCGAGCAGTACTTC. It specifies CARSPGTGGEQYF.